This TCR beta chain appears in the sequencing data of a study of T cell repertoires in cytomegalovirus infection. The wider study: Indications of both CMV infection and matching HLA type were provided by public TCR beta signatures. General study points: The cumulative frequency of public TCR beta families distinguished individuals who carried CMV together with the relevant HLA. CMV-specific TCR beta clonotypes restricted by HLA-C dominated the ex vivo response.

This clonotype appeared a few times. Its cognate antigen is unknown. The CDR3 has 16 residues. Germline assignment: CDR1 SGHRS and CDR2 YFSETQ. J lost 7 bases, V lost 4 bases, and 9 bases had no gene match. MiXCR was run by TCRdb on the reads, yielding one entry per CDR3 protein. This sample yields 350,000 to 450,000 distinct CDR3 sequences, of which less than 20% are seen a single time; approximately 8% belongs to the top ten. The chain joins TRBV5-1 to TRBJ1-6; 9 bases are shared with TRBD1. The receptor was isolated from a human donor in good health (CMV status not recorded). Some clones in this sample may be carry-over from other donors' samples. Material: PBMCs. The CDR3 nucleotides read TGCGCCAGCAGCCCCGGACAGGGGTTTAGGAATTCACCCCTCCACTTT. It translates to CASSPGQGFRNSPLHF.